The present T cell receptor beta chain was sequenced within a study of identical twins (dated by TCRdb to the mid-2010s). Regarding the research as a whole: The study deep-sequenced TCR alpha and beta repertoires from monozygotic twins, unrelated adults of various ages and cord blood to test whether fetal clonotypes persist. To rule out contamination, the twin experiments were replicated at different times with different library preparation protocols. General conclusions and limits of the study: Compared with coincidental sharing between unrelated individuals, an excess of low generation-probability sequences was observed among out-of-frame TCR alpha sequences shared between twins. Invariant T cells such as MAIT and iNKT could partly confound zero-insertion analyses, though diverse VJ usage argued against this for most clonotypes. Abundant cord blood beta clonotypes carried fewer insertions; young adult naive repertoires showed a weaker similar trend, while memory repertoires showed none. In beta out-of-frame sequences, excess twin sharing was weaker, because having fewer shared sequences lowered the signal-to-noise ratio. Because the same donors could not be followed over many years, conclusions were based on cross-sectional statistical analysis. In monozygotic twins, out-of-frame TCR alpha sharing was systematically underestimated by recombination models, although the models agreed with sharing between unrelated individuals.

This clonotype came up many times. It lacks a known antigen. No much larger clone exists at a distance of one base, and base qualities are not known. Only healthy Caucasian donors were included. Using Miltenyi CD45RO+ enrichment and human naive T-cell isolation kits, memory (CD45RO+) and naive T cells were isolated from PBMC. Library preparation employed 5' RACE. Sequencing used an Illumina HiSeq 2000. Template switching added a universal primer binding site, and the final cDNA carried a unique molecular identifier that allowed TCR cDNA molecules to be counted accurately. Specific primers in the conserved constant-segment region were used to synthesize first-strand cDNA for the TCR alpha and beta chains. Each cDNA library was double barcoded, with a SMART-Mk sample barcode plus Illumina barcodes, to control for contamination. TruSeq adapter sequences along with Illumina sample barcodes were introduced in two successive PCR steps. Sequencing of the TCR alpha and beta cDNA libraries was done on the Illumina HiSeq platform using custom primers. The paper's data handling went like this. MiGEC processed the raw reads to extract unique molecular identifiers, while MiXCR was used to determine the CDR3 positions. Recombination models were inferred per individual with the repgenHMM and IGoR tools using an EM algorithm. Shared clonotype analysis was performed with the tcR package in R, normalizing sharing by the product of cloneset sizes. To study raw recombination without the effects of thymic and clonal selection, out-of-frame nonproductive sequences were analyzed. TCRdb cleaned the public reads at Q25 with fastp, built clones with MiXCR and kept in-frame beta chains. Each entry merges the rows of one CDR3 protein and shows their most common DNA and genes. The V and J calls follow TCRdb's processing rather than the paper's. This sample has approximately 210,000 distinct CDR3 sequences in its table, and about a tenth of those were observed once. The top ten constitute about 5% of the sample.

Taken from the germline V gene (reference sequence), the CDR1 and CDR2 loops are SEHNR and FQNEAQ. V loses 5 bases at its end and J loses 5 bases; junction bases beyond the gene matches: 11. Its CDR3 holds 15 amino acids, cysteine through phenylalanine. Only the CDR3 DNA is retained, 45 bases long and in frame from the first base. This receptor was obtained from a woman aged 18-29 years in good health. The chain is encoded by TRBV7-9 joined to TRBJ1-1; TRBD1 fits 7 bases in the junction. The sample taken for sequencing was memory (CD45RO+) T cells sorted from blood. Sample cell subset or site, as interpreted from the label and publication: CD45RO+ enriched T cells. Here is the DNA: TGTGCCAGCAGCCTTCCTACCTCAGGGGGGACTGAAGCTTTCTTT. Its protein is CASSLPTSGGTEAFF.